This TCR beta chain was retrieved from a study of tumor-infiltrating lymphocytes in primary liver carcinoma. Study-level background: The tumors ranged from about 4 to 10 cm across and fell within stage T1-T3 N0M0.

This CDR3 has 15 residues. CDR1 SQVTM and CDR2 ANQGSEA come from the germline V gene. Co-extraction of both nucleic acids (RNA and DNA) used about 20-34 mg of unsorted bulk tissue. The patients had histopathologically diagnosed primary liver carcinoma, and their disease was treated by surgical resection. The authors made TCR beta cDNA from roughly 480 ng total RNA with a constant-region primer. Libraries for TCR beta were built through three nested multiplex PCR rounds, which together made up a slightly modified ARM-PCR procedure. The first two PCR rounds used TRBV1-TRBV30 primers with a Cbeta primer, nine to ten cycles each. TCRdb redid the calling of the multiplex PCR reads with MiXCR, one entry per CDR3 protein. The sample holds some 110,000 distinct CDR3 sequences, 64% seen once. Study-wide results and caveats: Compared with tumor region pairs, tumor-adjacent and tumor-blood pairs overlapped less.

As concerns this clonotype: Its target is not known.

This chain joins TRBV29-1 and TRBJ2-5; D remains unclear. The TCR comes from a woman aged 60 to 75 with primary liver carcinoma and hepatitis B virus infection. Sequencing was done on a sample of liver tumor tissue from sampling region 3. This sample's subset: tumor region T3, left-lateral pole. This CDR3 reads CSILGVLVTGETQYF. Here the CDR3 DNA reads TGCAGTATCCTTGGCGTCCTAGTTACGGGAGAGACCCAGTACTTC.